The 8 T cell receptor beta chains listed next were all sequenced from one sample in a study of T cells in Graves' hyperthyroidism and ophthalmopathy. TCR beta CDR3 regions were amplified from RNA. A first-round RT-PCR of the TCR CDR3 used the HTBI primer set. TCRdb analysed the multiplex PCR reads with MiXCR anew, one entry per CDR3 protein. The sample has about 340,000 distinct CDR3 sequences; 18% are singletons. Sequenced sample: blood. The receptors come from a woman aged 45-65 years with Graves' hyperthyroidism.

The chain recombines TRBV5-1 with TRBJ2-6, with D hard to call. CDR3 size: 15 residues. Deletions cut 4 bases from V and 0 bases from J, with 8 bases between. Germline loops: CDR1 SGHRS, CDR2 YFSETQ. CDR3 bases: TGCGCCAGCAGCCCCCTGGACTCTGGGGCCAACGTCCTGACTTTC. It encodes CASSPLDSGANVLTF.

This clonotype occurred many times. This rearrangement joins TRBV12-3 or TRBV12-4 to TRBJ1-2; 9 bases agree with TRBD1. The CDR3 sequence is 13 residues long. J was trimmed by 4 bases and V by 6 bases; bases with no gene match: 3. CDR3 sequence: CASSMGQGYGYTF. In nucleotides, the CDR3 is TGTGCCAGCAGCATGGGACAGGGCTATGGCTACACCTTC.

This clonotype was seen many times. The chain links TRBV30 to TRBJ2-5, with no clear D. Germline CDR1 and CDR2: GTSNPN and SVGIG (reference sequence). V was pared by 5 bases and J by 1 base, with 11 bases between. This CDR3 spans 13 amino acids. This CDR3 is CAWSLVTQETQYF. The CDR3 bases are TGTGCCTGGTCCTTGGTCACCCAAGAGACCCAGTACTTC.

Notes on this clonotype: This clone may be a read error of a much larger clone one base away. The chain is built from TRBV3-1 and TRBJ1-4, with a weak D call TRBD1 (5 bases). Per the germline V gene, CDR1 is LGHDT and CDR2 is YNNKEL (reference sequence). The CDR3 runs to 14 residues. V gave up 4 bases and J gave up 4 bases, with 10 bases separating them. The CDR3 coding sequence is TGTGCCAGCAGCCCCTCCGGGGGTAATGAAAAACTGTTTTTT. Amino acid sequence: CASSPSGGNEKLFF. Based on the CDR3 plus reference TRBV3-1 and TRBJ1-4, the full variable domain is DTAVSQTPKYLVTQMGNDKSIKCEQNLGHDTMYWYKQDSKKFLKIMFSYNNKELIINETVPNRFSPKSPDKAHLNLHINSLELGDSAVYFCASSPSGGNEKLFFGSGTQLSVL.

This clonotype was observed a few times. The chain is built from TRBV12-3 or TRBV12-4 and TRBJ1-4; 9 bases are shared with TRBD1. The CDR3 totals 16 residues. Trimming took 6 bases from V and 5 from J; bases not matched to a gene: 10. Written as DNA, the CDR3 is TGTGCCAGCAGGAAAAGGATGGGGACAGGGAATGAAAAACTGTTTTTT. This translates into CASRKRMGTGNEKLFF.

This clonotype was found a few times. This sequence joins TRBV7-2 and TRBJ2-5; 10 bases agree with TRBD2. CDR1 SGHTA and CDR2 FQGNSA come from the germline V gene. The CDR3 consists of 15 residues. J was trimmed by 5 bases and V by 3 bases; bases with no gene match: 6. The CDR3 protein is CASSFSGGGGETQYF. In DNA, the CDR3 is TGTGCCAGCAGCTTCAGCGGGGGGGGAGGGGAGACCCAGTACTTC.

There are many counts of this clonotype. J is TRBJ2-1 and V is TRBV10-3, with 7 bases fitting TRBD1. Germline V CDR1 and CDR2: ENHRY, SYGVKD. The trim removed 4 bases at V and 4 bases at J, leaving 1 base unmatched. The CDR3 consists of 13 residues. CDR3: CAISGQGYNEQFF. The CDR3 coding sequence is TGTGCCATCAGTGGACAGGGTTACAATGAGCAGTTCTTC.

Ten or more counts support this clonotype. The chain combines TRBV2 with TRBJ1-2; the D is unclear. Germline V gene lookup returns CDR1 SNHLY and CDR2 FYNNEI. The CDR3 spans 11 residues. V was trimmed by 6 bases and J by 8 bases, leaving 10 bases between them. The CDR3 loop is CASRAGAGYTF. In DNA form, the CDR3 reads TGTGCCAGCAGGGCAGGCGCCGGCTACACCTTC. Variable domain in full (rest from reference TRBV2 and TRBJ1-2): EPEVTQTPSHQVTQMGQEVILRCVPISNHLYFYWYRQILGQKVEFLVSFYNNEISEKSEIFDDQFSVERPDGSNFTLKIRSTKLEDSAMYFCASRAGAGYTFGSGTRLTVV.